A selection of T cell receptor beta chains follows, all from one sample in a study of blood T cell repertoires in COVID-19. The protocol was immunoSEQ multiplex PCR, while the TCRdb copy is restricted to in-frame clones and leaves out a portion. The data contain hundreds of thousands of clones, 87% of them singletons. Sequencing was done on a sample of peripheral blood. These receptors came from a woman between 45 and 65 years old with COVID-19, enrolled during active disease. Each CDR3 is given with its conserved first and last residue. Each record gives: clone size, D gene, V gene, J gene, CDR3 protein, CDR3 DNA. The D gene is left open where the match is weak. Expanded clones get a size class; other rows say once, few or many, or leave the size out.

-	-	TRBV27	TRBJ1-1	CASSFPGVADTEAFF	TGTGCCAGCAGTTTCCCAGGGGTTGCAGACACTGAAGCTTTCTTT
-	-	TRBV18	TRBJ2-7	CASSPGSAGQYF	TGTGCCAGCTCACCCGGGTCGGCCGGGCAGTACTTC
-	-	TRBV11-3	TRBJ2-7	CASRGQNYEQYF	TGTGCCAGCAGAGGACAGAACTACGAGCAGTACTTC
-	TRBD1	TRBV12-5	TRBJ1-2	CASGTGQGLGLYGYTF	TGTGCTAGTGGTACGGGACAGGGTCTGGGACTGTATGGCTACACCTTC
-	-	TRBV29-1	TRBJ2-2	CSVELWRDDTGELFF	TGCAGCGTTGAATTATGGCGGGACGACACCGGGGAGCTGTTTTTT
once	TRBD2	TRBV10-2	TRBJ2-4	CATRTGTTKNIQYF	TGCGCCACCCGAACCGGGACTACAAAAAACATTCAGTACTTC
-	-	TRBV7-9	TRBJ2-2	CASSGQFNTGELFF	TGTGCCAGCAGCGGACAGTTCAACACCGGGGAGCTGTTTTTT
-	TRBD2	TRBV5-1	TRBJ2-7	CASSSRLAGVREQYF	TGCGCCAGCAGCTCCCGACTAGCGGGAGTCCGCGAGCAGTACTTC
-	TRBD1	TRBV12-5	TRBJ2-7	CASGLTGTGYEQYF	TGTGCTAGTGGTTTAACAGGGACAGGGTACGAGCAGTACTTC
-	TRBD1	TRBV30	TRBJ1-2	CAWGQGPNYGYTF	TGTGCCTGGGGACAGGGCCCTAACTATGGCTACACCTTC
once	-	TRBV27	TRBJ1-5	CASSIQGFNQPQHF	TGTGCCAGCAGCATACAGGGTTTTAATCAGCCCCAGCATTTT
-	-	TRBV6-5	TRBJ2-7	CASSYQSGYEQYF	TGTGCCAGCAGTTACCAATCAGGGTACGAGCAGTACTTC
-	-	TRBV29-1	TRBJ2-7	CSARAGHNYEQYF	TGCAGCGCTAGAGCGGGACACAACTACGAGCAGTACTTC
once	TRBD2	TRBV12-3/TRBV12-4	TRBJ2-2	CASRGGTGELFF	TGTGCCAGCCGGGGGGGTACCGGGGAGCTGTTTTTT
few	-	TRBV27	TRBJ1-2	CASTFGRSVFF	TGTGCCAGCACCTTTGGTCGCTCGGTCTTCTTC
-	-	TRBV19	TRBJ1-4	CASSPTRQGSEKLFF	TGTGCCAGTAGCCCGACGCGGCAGGGAAGTGAAAAACTGTTTTTT
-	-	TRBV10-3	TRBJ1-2	CAISEFSTANYGYTF	TGTGCCATCAGTGAATTTTCGACTGCTAACTATGGCTACACCTTC
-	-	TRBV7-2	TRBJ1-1	CASSLHTGNTEAFF	TGTGCCAGCAGCTTACATACGGGAAACACTGAAGCTTTCTTT
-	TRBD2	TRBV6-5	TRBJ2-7	CASSYWGGSSYEQYF	TGTGCCAGCAGTTACTGGGGGGGAAGCTCCTACGAGCAGTACTTC
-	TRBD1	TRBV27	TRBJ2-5	CASRPGTGAHQETQYF	TGTGCCAGCAGGCCCGGGACAGGGGCGCACCAAGAGACCCAGTACTTC
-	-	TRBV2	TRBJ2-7	CASSESGYEQYF	TGTGCCAGCAGTGAATCCGGCTACGAGCAGTACTTC
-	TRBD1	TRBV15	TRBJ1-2	CATSWDRGPGGYTF	TGTGCCACCAGCTGGGACAGGGGACCTGGAGGCTACACCTTC
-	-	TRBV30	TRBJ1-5	CAWSRGSRNQPQHF	TGTGCCTGGAGTCGAGGGTCGCGCAATCAGCCCCAGCATTTT